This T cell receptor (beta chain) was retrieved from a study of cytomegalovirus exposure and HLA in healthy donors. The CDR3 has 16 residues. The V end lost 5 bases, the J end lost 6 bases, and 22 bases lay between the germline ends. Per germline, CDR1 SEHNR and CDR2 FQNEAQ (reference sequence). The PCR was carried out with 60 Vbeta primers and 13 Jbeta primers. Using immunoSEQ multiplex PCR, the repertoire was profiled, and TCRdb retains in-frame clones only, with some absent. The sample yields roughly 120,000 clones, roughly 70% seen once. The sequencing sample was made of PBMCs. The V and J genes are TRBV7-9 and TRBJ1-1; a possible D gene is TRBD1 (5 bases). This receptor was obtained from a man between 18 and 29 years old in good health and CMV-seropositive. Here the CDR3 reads CASSTDHAGGGSEAFF. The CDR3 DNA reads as TGTGCCAGCAGCACCGACCACGCCGGGGGGGGGTCTGAAGCTTTCTTT.